What follows are 19 T cell receptor beta chains derived from one specimen sequenced in a study of T cell changes during pregnancy in multiple sclerosis. TCRdb's table, derived via immunoSEQ multiplex PCR, lists solely in-frame clones and lacks some. The repertoire consists of approximately 65,000 clones, with approximately 92% occurring once and the leading ten covering roughly 3%. Specimen: CD8+ T cells from peripheral blood mononuclear cells, collected in the third trimester of pregnancy. Source of these receptors: a female donor in good health, enrolled as a control in a pregnancy study.

A note on this clone: Other DNA variants within this sample encode the same CDR3. The chain recombines TRBV9 with TRBJ1-4, with TRBD1 identical over 8 bases. This CDR3 contains 15 residues. Trimming cost V 3 bases and J 5 bases; bases outside gene matches: 6. The germline V gene has CDR1 SGDLS and CDR2 YYNGEE. The CDR3 reads CASSAWTGPNEKLFF. The CDR3 DNA reads as TGTGCCAGCAGCGCCTGGACAGGGCCGAATGAAAAACTGTTTTTT.

Only one count was recorded for this clone. This chain links TRBV2 with TRBJ1-1, with D maybe TRBD1 (6 bases). The CDR3 loop spans 13 amino acids. Per the germline V gene, CDR1 is SNHLY and CDR2 is FYNNEI. Trimming pared 8 bases from V and 1 base from J, leaving 11 bases between. The CDR3 spells CASVDRWNTEAFF. As DNA, the CDR3 is TGTGCCAGCGTTGACAGGTGGAACACTGAAGCTTTCTTT.

This clone came up many times. The gene calls are TRBV30 and TRBJ2-3, with D possibly matching TRBD2 (5 bases). Germline-derived CDR1 and CDR2 are GTSNPN and SVGIG (reference sequence). The CDR3 is made up of 14 amino acids. V was cut by 0 bases and J by 0 bases, with 7 bases left in between. The CDR3 sequence: CAWSVLGSTDTQYF. CDR3 bases: TGTGCCTGGAGTGTACTAGGGAGCACAGATACGCAGTATTTT.

V usage is TRBV9 and J usage is TRBJ2-5; 7 bases are a match to TRBD1. With 0 bases clipped from V and 2 bases from J, the junction kept 4 bases outside the gene matches. CDR3 length equals 15 residues. CDR1 is SGDLS, CDR2 YYNGEE, per germline. CDR3 coding DNA: TGTGCCAGCAGCGTAGAGGGGGCTGTACAAGAGACCCAGTACTTC. It translates to CASSVEGAVQETQYF. Filled out from reference TRBV9 and TRBJ2-5, the complete variable domain reads DSGVTQTPKHLITATGQRVTLRCSPRSGDLSVYWYQQSLDQGLQFLIQYYNGEERAKGNILERFSAQQFPDLHSELNLSSLELGDSALYFCASSVEGAVQETQYFGPGTRLLVL.

This clone came up once. This chain connects TRBV2 to TRBJ2-1, with 7 bases fitting TRBD2. V lost 8 bases, J lost 2 bases, and 6 bases stayed unmatched. The CDR3 contains 14 residues. Per germline, CDR1 SNHLY and CDR2 FYNNEI. CDR3 sequence reads: CASPTSRAYNEQFF. CDR3 bases: TGTGCCAGCCCGACTAGCAGAGCCTACAATGAGCAGTTCTTC.

The chain is built from TRBV9 and TRBJ1-3; D unclear. This CDR3 contains 12 residues. The V and J ends lost 5 bases and 3 bases respectively, with 6 bases between them. The germline V gene has CDR1 SGDLS and CDR2 YYNGEE. The CDR3 nucleotides read TGTGCCAGCAGTGCGGTTGGAAACACCATATATTTT. It yields the protein CASSAVGNTIYF.

The chain employs TRBV5-5 and TRBJ2-7; D remains unclear. The V end was cut by 6 bases, the J end by 1 base, with 8 bases between. Germline V gene sequence: CDR1 SGHKS, CDR2 YYEKEE (reference sequence). The CDR3 has 12 amino acids. As DNA, the CDR3 is TGTGCCAGCAACCCCCGGTCCTACGAGCAGTACTTC. Protein: CASNPRSYEQYF.

The chain has TRBV4-2 and TRBJ1-1; perhaps TRBD1 as D (6 bases). This CDR3 comprises 16 residues. Germline assignment: CDR1 LGHNA and CDR2 YNFKEQ. V shed 3 bases and J shed 0 bases, with 14 bases lying between them. The CDR3 coding sequence is TGTGCCAGCAGCCACTCGACAGGAGATATGAACACTGAAGCTTTCTTT. It specifies CASSHSTGDMNTEAFF.

The chain is built from TRBV19 and TRBJ2-2; 7 positions agree with TRBD1. This CDR3 comprises 14 residues. In germline, CDR1 is LNHDA, CDR2 SQIVND (reference sequence). V lost 10 bases to trimming and J lost 0 bases; unmatched junction nucleotides: 5. The CDR3 sequence: CATWGQTNTGELFF. The CDR3 DNA follows: TGTGCCACTTGGGGACAGACGAACACCGGGGAGCTGTTTTTT.

The chain has TRBV19 and TRBJ1-2; TRBD1 matches at 9 bases. CDR3 length: 15 amino acids. J was trimmed by 8 bases and V by 4 bases; bases with no gene match: 11. The germline V gene has CDR1 LNHDA and CDR2 SQIVND (reference sequence). CDR3 bases: TGTGCCAGTAGTACGGGACAGGGATCCCTTTGGGGCTACACCTTC. Protein: CASSTGQGSLWGYTF.

V gene TRBV6-5 combines with J gene TRBJ2-3, with 9 positions matching TRBD1. V shed 2 bases, J shed 2 bases, and the junction held 2 bases outside the gene matches. Germline V lookup: CDR1 MNHEY, CDR2 SVGAGI. The CDR3 contains 15 residues. The CDR3 region is CASSYDRGNTDTQYF. The CDR3, as DNA: TGTGCCAGCAGTTACGACAGGGGGAACACAGATACGCAGTATTTT.

The count of this clone is one. This chain uses TRBV30 with TRBJ2-7; tentatively, D is TRBD1 (6 bases). V dropped 3 bases and J dropped 3 bases, with 12 bases sitting between them. The germline CDR1 and CDR2 sequences are GTSNPN and SVGIG (reference sequence). CDR3 length: 13 residues. The DNA for the CDR3 is TGTGCCTGGAGACCGGGACAAAGCTACGAGCAGTACTTC. Protein product: CAWRPGQSYEQYF.

The chain is built from TRBV7-9 and TRBJ2-3; 8 bases align to TRBD2. The junction had 0 bases not matched to a gene; V was cut back by 0 bases and J by 1 base. Per the germline V gene, CDR1 is SEHNR and CDR2 is FQNEAQ (reference sequence). This CDR3 spans 15 amino acids. The CDR3 loop is CASSLASGGTDTQYF. CDR3 nucleotides: TGTGCCAGCAGCTTAGCTAGCGGGGGCACAGATACGCAGTATTTT.

The chain joins TRBV27 to TRBJ2-1, with TRBD1 identical over 8 bases. The CDR3 has 15 residues. Per germline, CDR1 MNHEY and CDR2 SMNVEV (reference sequence). J gave up 4 bases and V 2 bases, and 4 bases lay outside the gene matches. The CDR3 loop is CASSLRGQAYNEQFF. CDR3 coding DNA: TGTGCCAGCAGTTTAAGGGGACAGGCGTACAATGAGCAGTTCTTC.

The rearrangement uses TRBV27 and TRBJ2-1, with a weak D call TRBD2 (7 bases). CDR1 and CDR2 from the germline V gene are MNHEY and SMNVEV (reference sequence). The CDR3 runs to 15 residues. V shed 2 bases and J shed 7 bases, with 15 bases lying between them. This CDR3 reads CASSLGGGWRNEQFF. CDR3 DNA sequence: TGTGCCAGCAGTTTAGGGGGGGGCTGGAGAAATGAGCAGTTCTTC.

This rearrangement joins TRBV27 to TRBJ2-7; D perhaps matches TRBD1 (6 bases). Trimming took off 6 bases at V and 0 bases at J, with 12 bases between the two ends. Germline loops: CDR1 MNHEY, CDR2 SMNVEV (reference sequence). The CDR3 is made up of 14 amino acids. The CDR3 nucleotides read TGTGCCAGCAGACGGACAGAGAGCTCCTACGAGCAGTACTTC. Translated: CASRRTESSYEQYF.

The chain recombines TRBV6-1 with TRBJ1-1; D perhaps matches TRBD1 (5 bases). The CDR3 runs 12 residues. Germline CDR1 reads MNHNS; CDR2 reads SASEGT. Trimming removed 6 bases from V and 8 bases from J, with 13 bases in between. The CDR3 nucleotides are TGTGCCAGCAGGGCAGGGCGTTTGGAAGCTTTCTTT. It codes for CASRAGRLEAFF.

CDR3 DNA: TGTGCCAGCAGTTTAAGTCCCGGGAACACTGAAGCTTTCTTT. Protein sequence: CASSLSPGNTEAFF. J is TRBJ1-1 and V is TRBV27; no reliable D call. The CDR3 loop spans 14 amino acids. The V end was cut by 2 bases, the J end by 1 base, with 8 bases between. Germline loops: CDR1 MNHEY, CDR2 SMNVEV (reference sequence).

The chain employs TRBV13 and TRBJ2-3, with 7 bases matching TRBD1. J lost 1 base, V lost 6 bases, and 7 bases had no gene match. This CDR3 has 15 residues. CDR1 is PRHDT, CDR2 FYEKMQ, per germline (reference sequence). CDR3 protein: CASSSRQGGTDTQYF. The DNA for the CDR3 is TGTGCCAGCAGTTCCAGACAGGGTGGCACAGATACGCAGTATTTT.